This T cell receptor (beta chain) came from a study of cytomegalovirus exposure and HLA in healthy donors. General study points: Earlier findings revealed that most TCR beta V segments proved productive either about 87% or about 30% of the time.

Amplification used 60 Vbeta primers and 13 Jbeta primers. Original processing methods: About 12 million of 80 million to 85 million unique TCR beta chains were shared, per a later count. Repertoires were generated with immunoSEQ multiplex PCR, while TCRdb's copy carries only in-frame clones and drops some. The V and J calls and clone size were taken over from that table, and D and trimming were inferred from the DNA. The sample lists more than 110,000 clones, approximately 71% seen once, with approximately 5% in the top ten. The CDR3 length is 12 residues. V lost 0 bases, J lost 3 bases, and 3 bases lay in between. Germline V CDR1 and CDR2: SGHNT, YYREEE (reference sequence). This clone was seen a single time. Antigen unknown.

The chain links TRBV5-4 to TRBJ1-2; D is unresolved. The source material was PBMCs. The sequence derives from a woman in her fifties or sixties in good health and CMV-seronegative. The CDR3 loop is CASSLEHYGYTF. The CDR3, as DNA: TGTGCCAGCAGCTTGGAGCACTATGGCTACACCTTC. Filled out from reference TRBV5-4 and TRBJ1-2, the complete variable domain reads ETGVTQSPTHLIKTRGQQVTLRCSSQSGHNTVSWYQQALGQGPQFIFQYYREEENGRGNFPPRFSGLQFPNYSSELNVNALELDDSALYLCASSLEHYGYTFGSGTRLTVV.